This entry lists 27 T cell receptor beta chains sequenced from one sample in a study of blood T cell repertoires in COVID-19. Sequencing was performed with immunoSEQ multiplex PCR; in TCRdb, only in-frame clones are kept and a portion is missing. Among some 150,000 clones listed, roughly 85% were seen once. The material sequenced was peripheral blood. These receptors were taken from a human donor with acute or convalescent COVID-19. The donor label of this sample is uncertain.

In DNA, the CDR3 is TGTGCCACCAGTGACACGGGTGTAGATACGCAGTATTTT. Translating it yields CATSDTGVDTQYF. The V and J genes are TRBV24-1 and TRBJ2-3; D remains ambiguous. Between the trimmed V and J ends, which lost 4 bases and 5 bases, there was a span of 9 bases. The CDR3 is 13 amino acids. Per the germline V gene, CDR1 is KGHDR and CDR2 is SFDVKD.

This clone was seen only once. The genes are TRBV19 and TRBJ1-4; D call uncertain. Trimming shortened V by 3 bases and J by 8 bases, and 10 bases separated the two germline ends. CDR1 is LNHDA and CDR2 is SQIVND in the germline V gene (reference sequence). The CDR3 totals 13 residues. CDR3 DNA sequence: TGTGCCAGTAGTATCGTGGCGGAAGAAAAACTGTTTTTT. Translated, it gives CASSIVAEEKLFF.

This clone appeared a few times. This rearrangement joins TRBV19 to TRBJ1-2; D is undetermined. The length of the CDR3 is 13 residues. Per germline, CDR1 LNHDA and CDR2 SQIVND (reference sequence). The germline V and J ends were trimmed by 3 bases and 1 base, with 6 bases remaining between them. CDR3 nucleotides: TGTGCCAGTAGTATTTCTTTTAACTATGGCTACACCTTC. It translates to CASSISFNYGYTF.

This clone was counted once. In DNA form, the CDR3 reads TGTCCTACAGGGGAGAACACCGGGGAGCTGTTTTTT. It codes for CPTGENTGELFF. This chain connects TRBV5-3 to TRBJ2-2, with 7 bases aligning to TRBD1. TRBV5-3 is designated an ORF whose function remains uncertain. This CDR3 region has 12 residues.

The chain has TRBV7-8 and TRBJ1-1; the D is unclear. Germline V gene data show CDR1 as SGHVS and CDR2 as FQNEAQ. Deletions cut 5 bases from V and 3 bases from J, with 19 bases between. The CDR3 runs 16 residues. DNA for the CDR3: TGTGCCAGCAGCCCCTCAGATACGGGGTGGGACACTGAAGCTTTCTTT. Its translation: CASSPSDTGWDTEAFF.

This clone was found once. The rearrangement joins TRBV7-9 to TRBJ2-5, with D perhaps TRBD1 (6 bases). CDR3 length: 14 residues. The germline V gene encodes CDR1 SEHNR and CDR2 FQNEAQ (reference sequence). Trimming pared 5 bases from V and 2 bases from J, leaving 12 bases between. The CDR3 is CASSPDRSQETQYF. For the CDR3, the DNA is TGTGCCAGCAGCCCCGACAGGAGTCAAGAGACCCAGTACTTC.

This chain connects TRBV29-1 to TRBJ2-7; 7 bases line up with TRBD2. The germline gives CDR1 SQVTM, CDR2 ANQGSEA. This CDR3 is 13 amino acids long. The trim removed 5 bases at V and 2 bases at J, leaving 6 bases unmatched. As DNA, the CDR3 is TGCAGCGTTCCCAGCGGGGCCCCCTACGAGCAGTACTTC. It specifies CSVPSGAPYEQYF.

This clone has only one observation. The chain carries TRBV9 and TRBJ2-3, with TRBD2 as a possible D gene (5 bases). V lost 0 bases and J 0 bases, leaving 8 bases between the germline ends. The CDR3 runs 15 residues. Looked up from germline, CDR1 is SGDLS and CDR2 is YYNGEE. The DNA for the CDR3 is TGTGCCAGCAGCGTAGGTAGCGATAGCACAGATACGCAGTATTTT. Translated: CASSVGSDSTDTQYF.

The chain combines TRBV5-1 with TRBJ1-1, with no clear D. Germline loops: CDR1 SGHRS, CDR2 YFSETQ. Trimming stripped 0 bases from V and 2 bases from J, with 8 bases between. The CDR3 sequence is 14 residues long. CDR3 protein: CASSLGAGNTEAFF. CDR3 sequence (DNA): TGCGCCAGCAGCTTGGGGGCAGGTAACACTGAAGCTTTCTTT.

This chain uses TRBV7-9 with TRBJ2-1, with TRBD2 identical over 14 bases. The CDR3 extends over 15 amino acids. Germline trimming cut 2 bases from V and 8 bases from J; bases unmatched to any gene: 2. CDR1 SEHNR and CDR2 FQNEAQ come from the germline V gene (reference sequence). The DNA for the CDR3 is TGTGCCAGCAGCTTACGACTAGCGGGAGGGGATGAGCAGTTCTTC. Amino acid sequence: CASSLRLAGGDEQFF.

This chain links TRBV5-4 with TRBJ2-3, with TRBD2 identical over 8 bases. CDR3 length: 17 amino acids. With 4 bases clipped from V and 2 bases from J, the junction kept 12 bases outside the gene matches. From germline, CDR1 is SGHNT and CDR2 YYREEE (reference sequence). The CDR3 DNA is TGTGCCAGCAGCCCGGGGTTAGCGGGAACCGTCACAGATACGCAGTATTTT. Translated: CASSPGLAGTVTDTQYF.

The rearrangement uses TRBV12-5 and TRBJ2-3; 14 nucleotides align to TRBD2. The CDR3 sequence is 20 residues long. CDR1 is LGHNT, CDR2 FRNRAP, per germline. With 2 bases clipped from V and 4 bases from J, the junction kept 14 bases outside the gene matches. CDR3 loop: CASGLSRGLAGVIGADTQYF. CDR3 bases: TGTGCTAGTGGTTTGTCCAGGGGACTAGCGGGAGTTATTGGCGCAGATACGCAGTATTTT.

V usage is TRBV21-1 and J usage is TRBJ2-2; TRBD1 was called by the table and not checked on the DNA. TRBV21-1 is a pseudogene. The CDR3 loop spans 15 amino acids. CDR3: CASTAGTANTGELFF. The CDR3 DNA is TGTGCCAGCACCGCCGGGACAGCGAACACCGGGGAGCTGTTTTTT.

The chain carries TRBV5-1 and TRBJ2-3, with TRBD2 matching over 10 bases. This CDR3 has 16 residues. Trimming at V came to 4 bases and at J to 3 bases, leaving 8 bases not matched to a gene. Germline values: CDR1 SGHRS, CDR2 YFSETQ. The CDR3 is CASSTSGGAWTDTQYF. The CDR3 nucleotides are TGCGCCAGCAGCACGAGCGGGGGGGCCTGGACAGATACGCAGTATTTT.

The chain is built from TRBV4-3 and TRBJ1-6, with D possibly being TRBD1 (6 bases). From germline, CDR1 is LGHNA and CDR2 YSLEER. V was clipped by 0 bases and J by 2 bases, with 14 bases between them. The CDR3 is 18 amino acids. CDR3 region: CASSQDLPGVPYNSPLHF. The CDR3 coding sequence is TGCGCCAGCAGCCAAGATCTCCCAGGGGTCCCCTATAATTCACCCCTCCACTTT.

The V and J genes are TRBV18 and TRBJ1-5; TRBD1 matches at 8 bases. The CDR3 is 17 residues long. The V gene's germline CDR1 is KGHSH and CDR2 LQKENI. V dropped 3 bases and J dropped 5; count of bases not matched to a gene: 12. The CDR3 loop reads CASSPSLDRVGDQPQHF. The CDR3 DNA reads TGTGCCAGCTCACCGAGCCTGGACAGGGTTGGGGATCAGCCCCAGCATTTT.

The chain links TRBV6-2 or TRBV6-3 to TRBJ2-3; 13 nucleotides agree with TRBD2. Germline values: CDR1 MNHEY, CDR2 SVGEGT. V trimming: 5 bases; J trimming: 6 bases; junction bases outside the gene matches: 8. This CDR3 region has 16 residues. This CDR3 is CASSPRTSGGRDTQYF. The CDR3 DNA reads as TGTGCCAGCAGTCCCCGGACTAGCGGGGGTCGTGATACGCAGTATTTT.

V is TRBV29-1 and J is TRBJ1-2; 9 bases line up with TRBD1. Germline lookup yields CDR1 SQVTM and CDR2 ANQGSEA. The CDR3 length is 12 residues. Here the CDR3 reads CSTGGGGYGYTF. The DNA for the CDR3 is TGCAGTACAGGGGGCGGGGGCTATGGCTACACCTTC.

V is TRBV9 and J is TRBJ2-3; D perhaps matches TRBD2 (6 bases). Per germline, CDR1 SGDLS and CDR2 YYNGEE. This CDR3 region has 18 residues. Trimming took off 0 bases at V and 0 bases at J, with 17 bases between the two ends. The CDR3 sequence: CASSVAWGSGDSTDTQYF. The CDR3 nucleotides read TGTGCCAGCAGCGTAGCTTGGGGATCGGGAGACAGCACAGATACGCAGTATTTT.

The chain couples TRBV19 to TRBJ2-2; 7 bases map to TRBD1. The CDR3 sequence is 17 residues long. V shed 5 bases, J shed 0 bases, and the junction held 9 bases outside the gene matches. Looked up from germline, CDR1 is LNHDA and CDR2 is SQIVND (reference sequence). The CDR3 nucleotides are TGTGCCAGTAGTTACAGGGGAGAAACGGCGAACACCGGGGAGCTGTTTTTT. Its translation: CASSYRGETANTGELFF. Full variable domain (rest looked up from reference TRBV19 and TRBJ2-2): DGGITQSPKYLFRKEGQNVTLSCEQNLNHDAMYWYRQDPGQGLRLIYYSQIVNDFQKGDIAEGYSVSREKKESFPLTVTSAQKNPTAFYLCASSYRGETANTGELFFGEGSRLTVL.

The CDR3 coding sequence is TGTGCCAGCAAACCCCCCGGGACAGGGACCGCACCCCTCCACTTT. Amino acid sequence: CASKPPGTGTAPLHF. The genes are TRBV2 and TRBJ1-6, with TRBD1 matching over 9 bases. Unmatched junction bases numbered 12, after V lost 7 bases and J lost 11 bases. CDR3 length: 15 amino acids. CDR1 is SNHLY, CDR2 FYNNEI, per germline.

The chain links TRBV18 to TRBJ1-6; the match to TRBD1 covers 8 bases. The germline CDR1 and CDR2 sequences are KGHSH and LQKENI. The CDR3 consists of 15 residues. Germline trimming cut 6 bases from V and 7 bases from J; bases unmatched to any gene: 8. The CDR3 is CASSTDRGRNSPLHF. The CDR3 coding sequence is TGTGCCAGCTCTACCGACAGGGGTAGGAATTCACCCCTCCACTTT.

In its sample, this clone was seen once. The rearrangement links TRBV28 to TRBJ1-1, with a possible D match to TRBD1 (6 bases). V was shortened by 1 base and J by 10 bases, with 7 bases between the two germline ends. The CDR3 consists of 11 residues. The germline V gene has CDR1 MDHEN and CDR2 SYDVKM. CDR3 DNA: TGTGCCAGCAGTTTATTCAGGGGAGCTTTCTTT. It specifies CASSLFRGAFF.

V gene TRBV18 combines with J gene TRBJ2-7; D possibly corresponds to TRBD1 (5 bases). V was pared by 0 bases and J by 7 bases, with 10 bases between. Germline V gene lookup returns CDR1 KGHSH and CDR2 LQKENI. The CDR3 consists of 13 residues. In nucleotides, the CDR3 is TGTGCCAGCTCACCACCTAAGGGGCGTGAGCAGTACGTC. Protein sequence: CASSPPKGREQYV.

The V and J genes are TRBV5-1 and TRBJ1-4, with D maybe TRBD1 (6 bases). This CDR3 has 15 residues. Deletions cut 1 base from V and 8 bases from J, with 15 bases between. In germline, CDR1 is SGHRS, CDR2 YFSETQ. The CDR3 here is CASSLSRTVGEKLFF. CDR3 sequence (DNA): TGCGCCAGCAGCTTGTCCCGGACAGTCGGAGAAAAACTGTTTTTT.

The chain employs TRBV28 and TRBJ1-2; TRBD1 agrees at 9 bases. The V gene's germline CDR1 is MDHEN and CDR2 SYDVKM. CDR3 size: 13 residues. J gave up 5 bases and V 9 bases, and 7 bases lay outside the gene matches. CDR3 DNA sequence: TGTGCCAGTAAAACAGGGGGCTCTTATGGCTACACCTTC. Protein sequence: CASKTGGSYGYTF.

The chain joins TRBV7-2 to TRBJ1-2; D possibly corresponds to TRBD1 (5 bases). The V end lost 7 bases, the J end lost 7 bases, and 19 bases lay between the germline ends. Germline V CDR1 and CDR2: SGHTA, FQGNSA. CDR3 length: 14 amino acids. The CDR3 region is CASKQAGSGLGYTF. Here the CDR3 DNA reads TGTGCCAGCAAACAAGCGGGGTCGGGGCTTGGCTACACCTTC.